This TCR beta chain was obtained from a study of T-cell memory formation after mild COVID-19 (dated by TCRdb to 2020 to 2022). At the level of the whole study: Most TCR sequence clusters were specific to one of the two donors. T-cell clones expanding and contracting after mild COVID-19 in two donors were tracked by longitudinal TCRalpha and TCRbeta repertoire sequencing. The cohort comprised two young, previously healthy adult volunteers, one female and one male. Points the paper makes about the study in general: Contracting CD4+ clones appeared mostly in the CM and EM memory subsets, whereas CD8+ clones were enriched in EMRA. The second-wave clones that peaked on day 37 were not confirmed to be SARS-CoV-2 specific. The detection of some responding clones in pre-infection memory suggests that pre-existing cross-reactive memory T cells joined the SARS-CoV-2 response. Only two mild cases were covered in the study, and larger cohorts including severe cases with pre-infection samples were considered necessary. From day 15 to 85, contracting clones showed balanced CD4/CD8 phenotypes, whereas a second wave of clones that expanded from day 15 to 37 leaned towards CD4+.

The V end loses 3 bases and the J end loses 9 bases, and a stretch of 16 bases separates them. Its CDR3 holds 14 amino acids, cysteine through phenylalanine. The entry retains the CDR3 DNA only, 42 bases that are in frame from base 1. The germline V gene gives CDR1 as SGHRS and CDR2 as YFSETQ. The data were produced on an Illumina NovaSeq 6000. TCRalpha and TCRbeta cDNA libraries were constructed by 5'RACE with constant-segment primers, with sample barcodes and unique molecular identifiers being introduced. RNA was extracted from every sample with Trizol reagent. Libraries were amplified in two PCR steps, with a second sample barcode and Illumina TruSeq adapters added in the second step. Libraries were sequenced on an Illumina NovaSeq with 2 x 150 bp paired-end reads. On the study's bioinformatics: The reads were demultiplexed and collapsed into UMI-guided consensus sequences using migec v1.2.7. Using mixcr v2.1.11, UMI consensuses were aligned to TRA and TRB V and J templates and then assembled into clonotypes. Clonotypes were classified as expanded or contracted when called significant by both edgeR and NoisET, with noise models trained on biological replicates. For edgeR calls, the cutoffs were a false discovery rate-adjusted p below 0.01 and a log2 fold-change threshold of 1. As an exploratory analysis of dynamics, PCA with hierarchical clustering was applied to max-normalized trajectories of the 1000 most abundant clonotypes. Each responding clone was given a CD4 or CD8 phenotype based on the CD4+ and CD8+ repertoires, which had been sequenced separately. The raw public reads went through TCRdb reprocessing: fastp at Q25, MiXCR clone calling, in-frame beta chains kept. Each entry merges the rows of one CDR3 protein and shows their most common DNA and genes. TCRdb, rather than the study authors, made the V and J calls. For this sample there are 550,000 to 700,000 distinct CDR3 sequences; roughly 17% appear just once. Around 13% of the sample comes from the top ten.

Ficoll-Paque density gradient centrifugation was used to isolate PBMCs. Comment on this clonotype: The specificity of this receptor is unknown. Per-base qualities were not stored, and no clone one base away is much larger.

The chain links TRBV5-1 with TRBJ1-5; D gene: possibly TRBD1, on 5 matching bases. The receptor was isolated from an adult woman who had mild COVID-19 (a few samples of this study predate the infection). The sample titles of this study are shuffled in the database, so cell type and time point are left out; the donor was told from shared clones. The sequencing sample was made of PBMCs or a T cell subset sorted from them (not recorded which). The CDR3 reads CASSSLGRDTPQHF. The DNA reads as follows: TGCGCCAGCAGCTCCCTGGGACGAGATACGCCCCAGCATTTT.